This is a list of T cell receptor beta chains from one sample in a study of CD4 T cells in relation to SARS-CoV-2 and coronaviruses. Sequenced by immunoSEQ multiplex PCR; TCRdb stores in-frame clones only, minus some. The table includes more than 25,000 clones, about 75% detected once. Their antigens remain unidentified. Sequenced sample: CD4+ T cells from PBMCs, cultured in vitro. The receptor set was obtained from a human donor in good health. The conserved cysteine and the conserved F or W are not part of the CDR3 here. D genes are given only for firm matches.

TRBD2 | TRBJ2-3 | TRBV4-3 | ASSQRVRGGDTQY
- | TRBJ2-7 | TRBV3-1/TRBV3-2 | ASSPGTDYEQY
- | TRBJ1-6 | TRBV4-1 | ASSQAPQGANSPLH
- | TRBJ1-1 | TRBV6-6 | ASSPVSRPDTEAF
TRBD2 | TRBJ2-5 | TRBV7-2 | ASSLGTSGPQGTQY
TRBD2 | TRBJ2-1 | TRBV9 | ASSAWTLAGGGEQF
- | TRBJ2-2 | TRBV5-1 | ASSLNPGDLGTGELF
TRBD2 | TRBJ2-7 | TRBV2 | ASSESAGGYEQY
- | TRBJ1-1 | TRBV2 | ASSLRQNTEAF
- | TRBJ2-7 | TRBV6-5 | ATLGRSPYEQY
TRBD2 | TRBJ2-5 | TRBV10-3 | AISETASGGPQETQY
- | TRBJ2-2 | TRBV23-1 | ASSQWRTGELF
- | TRBJ1-2 | TRBV7-2 | ASSLRAEAGYT
- | TRBJ2-2 | TRBV6-5 | ASTMTHSNTGELF
TRBD1 | TRBJ1-3 | TRBV5-4 | ASSSDRARSGNTIY
- | TRBJ1-5 | TRBV5-5 | ASSLRSETTMDQPQH
- | TRBJ1-2 | TRBV7-2 | ASSVQGIGGYT
- | TRBJ2-5 | TRBV7-9 | ASSLGGAAGQETQY
- | TRBJ1-6 | TRBV14 | ASSQGNRYNSPLH
- | TRBJ1-5 | TRBV5-1 | ASVRGAASNQPQH
TRBD1 | TRBJ1-5 | TRBV19 | ASSIEGQGNQPQH
- | TRBJ1-1 | TRBV30 | AWNGGRVNTEAF
TRBD2 | TRBJ2-7 | TRBV5-1 | ASSFSSGSYEQY
- | TRBJ2-1 | TRBV30 | AWSDVGYEQF
- | TRBJ1-4 | TRBV19 | ASSNDRTNEKLF
- | TRBJ1-2 | TRBV6-5 | ASSYGGSSGGYT
- | TRBJ2-1 | TRBV11-3 | ASSLRGSSYNEQF
- | TRBJ1-1 | TRBV5-6 | ASSLWPGEAF
- | TRBJ1-4 | TRBV7-2 | ASSHRQVLVKKLF
- | TRBJ2-2 | TRBV5-8 | ASSLPLAGSDTGELF
- | TRBJ1-2 | TRBV5-6 | ASSLGTPHGYGYT
- | TRBJ1-4 | TRBV5-1 | ASSLDLNEKLF
TRBD1 | TRBJ1-5 | TRBV2 | ASCGQGDQPQH
- | TRBJ2-3 | TRBV18 | ASSLGQSTDTQY
TRBD1 | TRBJ1-1 | TRBV6-6 | ASRIQGSAEAF
TRBD1 | TRBJ2-7 | TRBV12-3/TRBV12-4 | ATRQGVDYEQY
TRBD1 | TRBJ1-2 | TRBV27 | ASSRGHGYT
- | TRBJ2-1 | TRBV18 | ASSPISSSSYNEQF
- | TRBJ2-1 | TRBV7-6 | ASSSVRSSLGNEQF
TRBD2 | TRBJ2-1 | TRBV11-2 | ASSLEAGGYNEQF
TRBD1 | TRBJ1-2 | TRBV3-1/TRBV3-2 | ASSQLDRAPNGYT
- | TRBJ1-6 | TRBV4-3 | ASSQSNSPLH
TRBD1 | TRBJ2-3 | TRBV5-4 | ASSSDRSSTDTQY
- | TRBJ2-7 | TRBV11-2 | ASSARDTLAYEQY